One sample yielded the 9 T cell receptor beta chains listed below, sequenced in a study of a mutant IDH1 vaccine in newly diagnosed glioma. Here immunoSEQ multiplex PCR was the method, and the copy in TCRdb shows in-frame clones only, minus some. The sample lists approximately 88,000 clones; roughly 78% were seen once. Time point noted: baseline, week 1 (first vaccination visit). Described treatment: pre-vaccination baseline after standard-of-care therapy. The source material was PBMCs, sampled from a glioma patient treated with radiotherapy, temozolomide or both. The receptors originated from a man between 40 and 49 years old with glioma.

The chain has TRBV5-4 and TRBJ2-4; 7 bases fit TRBD1. The CDR3 length is 14 residues. Germline V gene lookup returns CDR1 SGHNT and CDR2 YYREEE (reference sequence). Trimming removed 2 bases from V and 6 bases from J; junction bases left unmatched: 5. CDR3 amino acids: CASSLGQDSNIQYF. The CDR3 nucleotides read TGTGCCAGCAGCTTAGGACAGGACTCAAACATTCAGTACTTC.

The rearrangement uses TRBV9 and TRBJ2-3, with D perhaps matching TRBD1 or TRBD2 (5 bases each). The CDR3 extends over 16 amino acids. V was pared by 6 bases and J by 0 bases, with 17 bases between. From germline, CDR1 is SGDLS and CDR2 YYNGEE. CDR3 residues: CASNQGMGRSTDTQYF. CDR3 nucleotides: TGTGCCAGCAACCAAGGAATGGGACGTAGCACAGATACGCAGTATTTT.

The chain uses TRBV5-1 and TRBJ2-7; D tentatively reads TRBD1 or TRBD2 (5 bases each). V lost 2 bases and J 2 bases, leaving 11 bases between the germline ends. Looked up from germline, CDR1 is SGHRS and CDR2 is YFSETQ. The CDR3 totals 14 residues. DNA of the CDR3: TGCGCCAGCAGCTTCGAGGGGAACACCTACGAGCAGTACTTC. It translates to CASSFEGNTYEQYF.

The chain carries TRBV29-1 and TRBJ2-3; D unresolved. The CDR3 length is 8 residues. CDR1 is SQVTM and CDR2 is ANQGSEA in the germline V gene. V was pared by 4 bases and J by 10 bases, with 3 bases between. CDR3: CSVGSQYF. The CDR3 region has the DNA TGCAGCGTTGGTTCGCAGTATTTT.

The CDR3 nucleotides read TGCGCCAGCAGCCGAGGGTCGGGATGGCAGTTCCAAGAGACCCAGTACTTC. As protein: CASSRGSGWQFQETQYF. The V gene is TRBV5-1, the J gene TRBJ2-5; TRBD2 is a possible D gene (5 bases). Germline V CDR1 and CDR2: SGHRS, YFSETQ. This CDR3 contains 17 residues. Between the trimmed V and J ends, which lost 4 bases and 1 base, there was a span of 20 bases.

V is TRBV5-4 and J is TRBJ2-5, with D perhaps TRBD2 (7 bases). The CDR3 length is 16 residues. Between the trimmed V and J ends, which lost 6 bases and 3 bases, there was a span of 21 bases. CDR1 SGHNT and CDR2 YYREEE come from the germline V gene (reference sequence). The CDR3 region has the DNA TGTGCCAGCACCAAAACGAGCGGGAAGGGGGAAGAGACCCAGTACTTC. It encodes CASTKTSGKGEETQYF.

This clone was seen only a few times. The gene calls are TRBV6-1 and TRBJ1-5; 9 bases line up with TRBD1. Losses at the gene ends were 6 bases for V and 3 bases for J; bases not matched to a gene: 3. The germline CDR1 and CDR2 sequences are MNHNS and SASEGT. The CDR3 has 14 residues. CDR3 in amino acids: CASSRTGVNQPQHF. The DNA for the CDR3 is TGTGCCAGCAGCCGGACAGGGGTCAATCAGCCCCAGCATTTT.

J is TRBJ2-2 and V is TRBV11-1, with unresolved D. V lost 4 bases and J 5 bases, leaving 8 bases between the germline ends. Germline CDR1 and CDR2: SGHAT and FQDESV (reference sequence). The CDR3 sequence is 13 residues long. CDR3 region: CASSSKQTGELFF. The CDR3 nucleotides are TGTGCCAGCAGCTCAAAACAAACCGGGGAGCTGTTTTTT.

This chain joins TRBV15 and TRBJ2-5, with D possibly being TRBD2 (6 bases). CDR1 is LNHNV and CDR2 is YYDKDF in the germline V gene (reference sequence). The V end was cut by 0 bases, the J end by 0 bases, with 14 bases between. The CDR3 sequence is 17 residues long. This CDR3 is CATSRDKGLTYQETQYF. DNA for the CDR3: TGTGCCACCAGCAGAGATAAGGGACTCACGTACCAAGAGACCCAGTACTTC. The full variable domain, rest sourced from reference TRBV15 and TRBJ2-5, is DAMVIQNPRYQVTQFGKPVTLSCSQTLNHNVMYWYQQKSSQAPKLLFHYYDKDFNNEADTPDNFQSRRPNTSFCFLDIRSPGLGDTAMYLCATSRDKGLTYQETQYFGPGTRLLVL.